This T cell receptor (beta chain) was identified during a study of shared clonotypes between healthy human individuals. Clones were sequenced by immunoSEQ multiplex PCR, and TCRdb holds only the in-frame ones, with some missing. The data show about 2 million clones, 85% to 95% seen once. This clone was detected only once. CDR3 size: 14 residues. The V and J ends lost 2 bases and 5 bases respectively, with 13 bases between them. Looked up from germline, CDR1 is SGHRS and CDR2 is YFSETQ. The origin of this receptor is a man between 18 and 29 years old in good health. The material sequenced was naive CD4+ T cells sorted from blood. As to subset: CD45RA+ positively selected. The chain is built from TRBV5-1 and TRBJ2-5, with D tentatively TRBD1 or TRBD2 (5 bases each). This CDR3 is CASSFRDPAETQYF. CDR3 DNA sequence: TGCGCCAGCAGCTTCCGGGACCCAGCGGAGACCCAGTACTTC.